There are many counts of the clone carrying this T cell receptor beta chain. Its antigen is as yet unknown. This sample stems from a study of spatial heterogeneity in lung cancer. Whole-study results and caveats: Counts of expanded alpha and beta TCRs within tumors tracked the tumor nonsynonymous mutation count.

The germline CDR1 and CDR2 sequences are DFQATT and SNEGSKA (reference sequence). The CDR3 consists of 17 residues. The V and J ends lost 2 bases and 0 bases respectively, with 18 bases between them. TCRdb analysed the 5' RACE reads with MiXCR anew, one entry per CDR3 protein. Among over 25,000 distinct CDR3 sequences listed, about 6.6% were seen once. The sample's time point: sample taken at primary tumor resection. The donors were approximately 65 patients with non-small cell lung cancer that was early-stage and untreated. V is TRBV20-1 and J is TRBJ2-3; no clear D. This TCR came from a male donor with early-stage non-small cell lung cancer. The sequenced sample was lung tumor tissue, obtained at surgery. This CDR3 is CSARIIGRISSTDTQYF. The CDR3, as DNA: TGCAGTGCTAGAATAATCGGACGGATCTCTAGCACAGATACGCAGTATTTT.